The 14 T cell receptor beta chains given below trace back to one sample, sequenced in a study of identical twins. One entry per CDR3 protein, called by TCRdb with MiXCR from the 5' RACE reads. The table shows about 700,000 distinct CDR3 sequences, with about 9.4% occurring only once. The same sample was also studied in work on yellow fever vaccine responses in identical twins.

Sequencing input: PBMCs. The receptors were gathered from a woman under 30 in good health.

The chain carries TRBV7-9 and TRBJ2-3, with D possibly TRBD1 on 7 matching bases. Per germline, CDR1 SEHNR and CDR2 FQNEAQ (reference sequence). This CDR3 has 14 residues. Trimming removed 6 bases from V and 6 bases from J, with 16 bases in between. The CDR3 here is CASRGQGGLDTQYF. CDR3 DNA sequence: TGTGCCAGCAGGGGGCAGGGGGGTTTGGATACGCAGTATTTT.

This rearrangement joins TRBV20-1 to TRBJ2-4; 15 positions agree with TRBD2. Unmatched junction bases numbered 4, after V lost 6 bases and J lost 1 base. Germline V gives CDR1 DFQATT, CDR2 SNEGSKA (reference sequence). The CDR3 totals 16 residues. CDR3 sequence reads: CSAGLAGGRAKNIQYF. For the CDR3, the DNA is TGCAGTGCCGGACTAGCGGGAGGGAGGGCCAAAAACATTCAGTACTTC.

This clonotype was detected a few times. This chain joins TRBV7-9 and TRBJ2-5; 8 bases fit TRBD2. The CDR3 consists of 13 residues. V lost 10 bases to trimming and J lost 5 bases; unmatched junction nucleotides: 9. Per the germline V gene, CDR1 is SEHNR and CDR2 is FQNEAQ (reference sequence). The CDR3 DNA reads TGTGCCACGGTAGAGCGGGAGTGGGAGACCCAGTACTTC. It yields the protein CATVEREWETQYF.

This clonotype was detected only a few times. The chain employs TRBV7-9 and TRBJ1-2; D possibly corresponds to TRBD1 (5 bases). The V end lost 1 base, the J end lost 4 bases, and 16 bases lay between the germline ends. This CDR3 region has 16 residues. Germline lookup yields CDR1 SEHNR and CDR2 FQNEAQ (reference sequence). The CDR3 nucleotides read TGTGCCAGCAGCTTAGGCGGGACGGGAAACCTCTATGGCTACACCTTC. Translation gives CASSLGGTGNLYGYTF.

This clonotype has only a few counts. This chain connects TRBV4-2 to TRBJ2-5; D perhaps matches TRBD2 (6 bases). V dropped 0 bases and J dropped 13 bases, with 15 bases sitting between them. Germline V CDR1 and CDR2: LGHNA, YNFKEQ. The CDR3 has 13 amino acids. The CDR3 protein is CASSQDGGTRMYF. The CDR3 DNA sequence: TGTGCCAGCAGCCAAGATGGGGGGACTCGGATGTACTTC.

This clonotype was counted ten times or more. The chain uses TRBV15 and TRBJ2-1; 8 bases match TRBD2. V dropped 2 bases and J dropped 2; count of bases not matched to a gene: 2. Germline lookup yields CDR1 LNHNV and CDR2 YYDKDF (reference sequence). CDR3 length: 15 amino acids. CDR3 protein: CATSRRGGPYNEQFF. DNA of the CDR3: TGTGCCACCAGCAGACGGGGGGGACCCTACAATGAGCAGTTCTTC. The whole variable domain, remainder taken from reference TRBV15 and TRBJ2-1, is DAMVIQNPRYQVTQFGKPVTLSCSQTLNHNVMYWYQQKSSQAPKLLFHYYDKDFNNEADTPDNFQSRRPNTSFCFLDIRSPGLGDTAMYLCATSRRGGPYNEQFFGPGTRLTVL.

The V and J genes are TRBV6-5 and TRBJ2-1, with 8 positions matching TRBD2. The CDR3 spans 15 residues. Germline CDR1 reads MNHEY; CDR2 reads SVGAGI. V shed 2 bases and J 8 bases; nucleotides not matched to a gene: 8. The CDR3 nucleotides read TGTGCCAGCAGTTACCAAGGGACTAGTGGCGATGAGCAGTTCTTC. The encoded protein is CASSYQGTSGDEQFF.

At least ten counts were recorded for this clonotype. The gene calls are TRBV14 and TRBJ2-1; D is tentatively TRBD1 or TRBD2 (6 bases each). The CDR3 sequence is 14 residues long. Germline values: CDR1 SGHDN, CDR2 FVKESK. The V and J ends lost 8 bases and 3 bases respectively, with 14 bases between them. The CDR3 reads CASRPRGDYNEQFF. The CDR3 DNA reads TGTGCCAGCCGCCCAAGGGGGGACTACAATGAGCAGTTCTTC.

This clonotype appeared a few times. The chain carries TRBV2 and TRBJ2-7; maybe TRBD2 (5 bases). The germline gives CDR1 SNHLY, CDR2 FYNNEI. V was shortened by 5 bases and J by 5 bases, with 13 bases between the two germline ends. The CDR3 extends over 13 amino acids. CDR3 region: CASSPQRTDEQYF. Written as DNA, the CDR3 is TGTGCCAGCAGTCCCCAGCGGACGGACGAGCAGTACTTC.

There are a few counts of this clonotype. In DNA, the CDR3 is TGCAGCGTTGAAGATCACAATGAGCAGTTCTTC. It specifies CSVEDHNEQFF. The chain carries TRBV29-1 and TRBJ2-1; D not resolved. The V gene's germline CDR1 is SQVTM and CDR2 ANQGSEA. The CDR3 spans 11 residues. Trimming shortened V by 0 bases and J by 5 bases, and 2 bases separated the two germline ends.

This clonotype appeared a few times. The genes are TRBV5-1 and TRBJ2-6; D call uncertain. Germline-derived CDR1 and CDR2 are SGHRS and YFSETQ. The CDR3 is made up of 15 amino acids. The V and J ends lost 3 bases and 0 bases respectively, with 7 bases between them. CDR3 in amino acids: CASSSSSSGANVLTF. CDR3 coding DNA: TGCGCCAGCAGCTCGTCCTCCTCTGGGGCCAACGTCCTGACTTTC.

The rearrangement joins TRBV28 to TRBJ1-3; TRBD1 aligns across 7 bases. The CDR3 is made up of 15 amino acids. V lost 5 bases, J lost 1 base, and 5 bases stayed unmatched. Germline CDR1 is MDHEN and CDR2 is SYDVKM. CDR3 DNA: TGTGCCAGCAGTATACTACAGGGGTCTGGAAACACCATATATTTT. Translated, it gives CASSILQGSGNTIYF.

The CDR3 DNA reads as TGCGCCAGCAGCGTTTACGGGACAGCCTACAATGAGCAGTTCTTC. It is translated as CASSVYGTAYNEQFF. The chain recombines TRBV5-1 with TRBJ2-1, with TRBD1 matching over 7 bases. J was trimmed by 2 bases and V by 4 bases; bases with no gene match: 6. The CDR3 sequence is 15 residues long. Germline lookup yields CDR1 SGHRS and CDR2 YFSETQ.

CDR3 protein: CATERDSYNEQFF. Here the CDR3 DNA reads TGTGCCACGGAGCGGGACTCCTACAATGAGCAGTTCTTC. The chain is built from TRBV6-2 or TRBV6-3 and TRBJ2-1; 7 nucleotides align to TRBD2. This CDR3 is 13 amino acids long. J gave up 0 bases and V 10 bases, and 3 bases lay outside the gene matches. CDR1 MNHEY and CDR2 SVGEGT come from the germline V gene.